This T cell receptor (beta chain) was recorded in a study of identical twins. This clonotype was seen repeatedly, ten times or more. Antigen: not known. TCRdb re-called the 5' RACE reads with MiXCR, one entry per CDR3 protein. The sample yields fewer than 650,000 distinct CDR3 sequences, 7% to 7.5% seen once. Study findings and constraints: The study drew conclusions from cross-sectional statistical analysis, not from following the same donors. An excess of low generation probability was shown by twin-shared out-of-frame alpha sequences.

This CDR3 spans 15 amino acids. V was clipped by 7 bases and J by 7 bases; unmatched bases: 9. The same sample was also used in a study of yellow fever vaccine responses in identical twins. That investigation notes: Reported findings indicate that twins' vaccine T cell responses seemed partially convergent, partially personalized.

Source material: PBMCs. The sequence was collected from a woman under 30 in good health. The V and J genes are TRBV12-3 or TRBV12-4 and TRBJ2-1, with TRBD2 matching 11 bases. The CDR3 DNA follows: TGTGCCAGCATCTCCGGGGCTAGCGGGAGGAATGAGCAGTTCTTC. As protein: CASISGASGRNEQFF.